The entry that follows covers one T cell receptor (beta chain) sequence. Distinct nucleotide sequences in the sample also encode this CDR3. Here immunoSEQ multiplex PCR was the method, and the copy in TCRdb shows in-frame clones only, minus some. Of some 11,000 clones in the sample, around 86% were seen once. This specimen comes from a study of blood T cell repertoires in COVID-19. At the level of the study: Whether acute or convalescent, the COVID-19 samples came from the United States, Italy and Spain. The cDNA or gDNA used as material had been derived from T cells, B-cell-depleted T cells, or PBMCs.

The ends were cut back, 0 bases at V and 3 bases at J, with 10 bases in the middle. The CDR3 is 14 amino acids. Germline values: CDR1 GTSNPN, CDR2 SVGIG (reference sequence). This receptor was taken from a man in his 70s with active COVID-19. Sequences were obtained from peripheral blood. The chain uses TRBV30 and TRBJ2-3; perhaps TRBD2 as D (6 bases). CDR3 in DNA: TGTGCCTGGAGTGTGGGAGGAGGTACAGATACGCAGTATTTT. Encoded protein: CAWSVGGGTDTQYF.